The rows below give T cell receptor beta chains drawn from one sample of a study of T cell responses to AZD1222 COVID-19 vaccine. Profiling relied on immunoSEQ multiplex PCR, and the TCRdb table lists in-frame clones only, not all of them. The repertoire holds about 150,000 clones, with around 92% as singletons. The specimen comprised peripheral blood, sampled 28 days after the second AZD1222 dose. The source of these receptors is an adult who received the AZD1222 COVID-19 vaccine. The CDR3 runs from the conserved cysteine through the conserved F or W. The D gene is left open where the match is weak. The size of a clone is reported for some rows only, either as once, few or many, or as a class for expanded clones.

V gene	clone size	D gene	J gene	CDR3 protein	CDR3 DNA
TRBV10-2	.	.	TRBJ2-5	CASSGGLLQETQYF	TGCGCCAGCAGTGGGGGACTGCTCCAAGAGACCCAGTACTTC
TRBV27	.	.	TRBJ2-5	CASSLMGARETQYF	TGTGCCAGCAGTTTAATGGGGGCAAGAGAGACCCAGTACTTC
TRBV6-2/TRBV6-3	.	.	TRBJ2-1	CASSWGGSYNEQFF	TGTGCCAGCAGTTGGGGTGGATCCTACAATGAGCAGTTCTTC
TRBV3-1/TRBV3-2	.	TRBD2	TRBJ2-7	CASSQTSGSEQYF	TGTGCCAGCAGCCAAACTAGCGGGAGCGAGCAGTACTTC
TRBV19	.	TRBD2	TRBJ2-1	CASSPGTSSNEQFF	TGTGCCAGTAGCCCCGGGACTAGCAGCAATGAGCAGTTCTTC
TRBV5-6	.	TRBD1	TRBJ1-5	CASSFSGGRQPQHF	TGTGCCAGCAGCTTTTCAGGGGGCAGGCAGCCCCAGCATTTT
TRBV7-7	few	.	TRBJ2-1	CASSRDWQSYEQFF	TGTGCCAGCAGCCGGGACTGGCAATCGTATGAGCAGTTCTTC
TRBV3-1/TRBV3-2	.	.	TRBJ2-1	CASSPSAGGNEQFF	TGTGCCAGCAGCCCTTCGGCGGGTGGAAATGAGCAGTTCTTC
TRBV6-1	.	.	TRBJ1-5	CASSEPGYSNQPQHF	TGTGCCAGCAGTGAACCAGGCTATAGCAATCAGCCCCAGCATTTT
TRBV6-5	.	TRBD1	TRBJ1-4	CASRTGEGVKLFF	TGTGCCAGCAGAACAGGGGAGGGTGTAAAACTGTTTTTT
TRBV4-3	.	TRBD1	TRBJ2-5	CASSPAYTGGGETQYF	TGCGCCAGCAGCCCCGCCTATACAGGGGGCGGCGAGACCCAGTACTTC
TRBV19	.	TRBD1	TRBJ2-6	CASTPGDRGPGANVLTF	TGTGCCAGTACCCCGGGGGACAGGGGACCTGGGGCCAACGTCCTGACTTTC
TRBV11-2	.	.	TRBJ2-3	CASSPGGAADTQYF	TGTGCCAGCAGCCCTGGCGGGGCCGCAGATACGCAGTATTTT
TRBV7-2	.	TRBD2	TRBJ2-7	CASSVTSGSISEQYF	TGTGCCAGCAGCGTAACTAGCGGGAGTATATCCGAGCAGTACTTC
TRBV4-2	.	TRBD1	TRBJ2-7	CASSAPRGLQYF	TGTGCCAGCAGCGCTCCCAGGGGGCTGCAGTACTTC
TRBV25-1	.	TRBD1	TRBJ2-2	CASSVGQGMNTGELFF	TGTGCCAGCAGTGTGGGACAGGGGATGAACACCGGGGAGCTGTTTTTT
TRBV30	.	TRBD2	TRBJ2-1	CAWSTRDYTYNEQFF	TGTGCCTGGAGTACCCGGGACTATACATACAATGAGCAGTTCTTC
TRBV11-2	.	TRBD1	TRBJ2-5	CASSQTGEETQYF	TGTGCCAGCAGTCAAACAGGGGAAGAGACCCAGTACTTC
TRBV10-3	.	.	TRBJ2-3	CAISDGSRGNTQYF	TGTGCCATCAGTGATGGGTCACGGGGAAATACGCAGTATTTT
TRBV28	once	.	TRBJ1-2	CASSLSGDYGYTF	TGTGCCAGCAGTTTATCTGGGGACTATGGCTACACCTTC
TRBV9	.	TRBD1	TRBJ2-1	CASSPRTGGGYNEQFF	TGTGCCAGCAGCCCCCGGACAGGGGGAGGCTACAATGAGCAGTTCTTC
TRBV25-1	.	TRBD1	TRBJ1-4	CASSDPDRVLTNEKLFF	TGTGCCAGCAGTGACCCGGACAGGGTTCTTACTAATGAAAAACTGTTTTTT
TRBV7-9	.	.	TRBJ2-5	CASSLIETQYF	TGTGCCAGCAGCTTAATAGAGACCCAGTACTTC
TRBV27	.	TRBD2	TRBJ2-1	CASSRRGREYLESSYNEQFF	TGTGCCAGCAGTCGTCGAGGGCGGGAGTATCTTGAGAGCTCCTACAATGAGCAGTTCTTC
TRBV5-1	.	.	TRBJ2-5	CASSRGTTQETQYF	TGCGCCAGCAGCCGCGGGACAACCCAAGAGACCCAGTACTTC
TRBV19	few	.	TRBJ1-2	CASSIGSGYTF	TGTGCCAGTAGTATAGGCAGCGGCTACACCTTC
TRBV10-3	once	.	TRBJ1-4	CAISGQRNEKLFF	TGTGCCATCTCTGGACAGAGAAATGAAAAACTGTTTTTT
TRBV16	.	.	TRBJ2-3	CASTFPGAGEADTQYF	TGTGCCAGCACCTTCCCAGGGGCGGGAGAAGCAGATACGCAGTATTTT
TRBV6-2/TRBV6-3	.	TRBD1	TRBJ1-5	CASSYQYTGDQPQHF	TGTGCCAGCAGTTACCAATACACAGGGGATCAGCCCCAGCATTTT
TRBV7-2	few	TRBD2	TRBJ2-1	CASSLARGTSSYNEQFF	TGTGCCAGCAGCTTAGCGAGGGGGACTAGCTCCTACAATGAGCAGTTCTTC
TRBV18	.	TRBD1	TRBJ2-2	CASSPRTGEDGTGELFF	TGTGCCAGCTCACCGAGGACAGGGGAAGACGGCACCGGGGAGCTGTTTTTT
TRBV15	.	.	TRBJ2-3	CATSSNPRTGSTDTQYF	TGTGCCACCAGCTCCAACCCCAGGACGGGGAGCACAGATACGCAGTATTTT
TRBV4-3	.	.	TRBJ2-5	CASSHPIEKKETQYF	TGCGCCAGCAGCCATCCGATTGAGAAGAAAGAGACCCAGTACTTC
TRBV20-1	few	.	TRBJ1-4	CSASAGVNEKLFF	TGCAGTGCTAGTGCGGGGGTTAATGAAAAACTGTTTTTT
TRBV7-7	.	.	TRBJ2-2	CASSLVVSNTGELFF	TGTGCCAGCAGCTTAGTTGTCAGTAACACCGGGGAGCTGTTTTTT
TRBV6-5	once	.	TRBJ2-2	CASSSYTGELFF	TGTGCCAGCAGTTCCTACACCGGGGAGCTGTTTTTT
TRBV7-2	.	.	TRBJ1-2	CASSSLVPSSYGYTF	TGTGCCAGCAGCTCACTTGTCCCCTCATCCTATGGCTACACCTTC
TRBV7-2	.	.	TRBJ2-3	CASSSGVADTQYF	TGTGCCAGCAGCTCGGGAGTCGCAGATACGCAGTATTTT
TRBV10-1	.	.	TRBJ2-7	CASSEGMEGGYEQYF	TGCGCCAGCAGTGAAGGTATGGAAGGAGGCTACGAGCAGTACTTC
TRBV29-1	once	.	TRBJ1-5	CSGSLSNQPQHF	TGCAGCGGATCCCTTAGCAATCAGCCCCAGCATTTT
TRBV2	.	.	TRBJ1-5	CASSEVRSNQPQHF	TGTGCCAGCAGTGAGGTCCGTAGCAATCAGCCCCAGCATTTT
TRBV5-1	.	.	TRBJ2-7	CASSLGGVYEQYF	TGCGCCAGCAGCTTGGGCGGGGTCTACGAGCAGTACTTC